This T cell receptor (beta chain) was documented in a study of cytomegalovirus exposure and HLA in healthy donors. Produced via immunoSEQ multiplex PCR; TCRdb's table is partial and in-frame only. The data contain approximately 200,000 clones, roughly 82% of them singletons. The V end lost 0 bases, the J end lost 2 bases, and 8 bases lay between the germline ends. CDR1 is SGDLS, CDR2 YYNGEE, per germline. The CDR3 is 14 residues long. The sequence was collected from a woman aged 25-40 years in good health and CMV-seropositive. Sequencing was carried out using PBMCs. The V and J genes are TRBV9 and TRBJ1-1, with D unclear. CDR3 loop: CASSVGLSNTEAFF. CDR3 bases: TGTGCCAGCAGCGTAGGTCTCAGTAACACTGAAGCTTTCTTT.